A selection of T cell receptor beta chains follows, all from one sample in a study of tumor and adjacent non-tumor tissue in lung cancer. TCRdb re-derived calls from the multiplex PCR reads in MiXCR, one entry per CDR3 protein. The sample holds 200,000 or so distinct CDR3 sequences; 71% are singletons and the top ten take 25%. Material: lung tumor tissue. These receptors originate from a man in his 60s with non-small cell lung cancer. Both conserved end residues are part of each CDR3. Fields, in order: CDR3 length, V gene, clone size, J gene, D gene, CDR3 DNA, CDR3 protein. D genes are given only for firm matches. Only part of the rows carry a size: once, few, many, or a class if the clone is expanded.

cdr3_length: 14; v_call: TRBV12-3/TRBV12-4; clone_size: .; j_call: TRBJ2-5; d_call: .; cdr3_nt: TGTGCCAGCGGCCAAGGAGGGGGTAGTGAGACCCATTACTTC; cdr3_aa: CASGQGGGSETHYF
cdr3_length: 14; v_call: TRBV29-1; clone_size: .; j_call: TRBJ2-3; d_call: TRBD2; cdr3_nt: TGCAGTGTTGAGCGGGAGTCTGTGGGTGGGACGCAGTATTTT; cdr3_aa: CSVERESVGGTQYF
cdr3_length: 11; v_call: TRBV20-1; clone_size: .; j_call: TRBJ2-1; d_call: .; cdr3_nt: TGCAGTGACCAACACAGAAATGAGCAGTTCTTC; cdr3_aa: CSDQHRNEQFF
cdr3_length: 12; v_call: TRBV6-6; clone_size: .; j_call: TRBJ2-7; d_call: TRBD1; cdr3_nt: TGTGCCAGCAGCACCGACAGGGCCGAGCAGTACTTC; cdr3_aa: CASSTDRAEQYF
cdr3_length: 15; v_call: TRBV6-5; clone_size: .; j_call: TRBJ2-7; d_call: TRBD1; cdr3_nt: TGTGCCAGCAGCTACACCCCACAGGGGCCCTACGAGCAGTATTTC; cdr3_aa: CASSYTPQGPYEQYF
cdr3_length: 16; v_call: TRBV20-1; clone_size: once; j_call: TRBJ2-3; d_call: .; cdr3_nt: TGCAGTGCTAGAGATGTACTGGCAGGCTTCGCAGATACGCAGTATTTT; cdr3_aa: CSARDVLAGFADTQYF
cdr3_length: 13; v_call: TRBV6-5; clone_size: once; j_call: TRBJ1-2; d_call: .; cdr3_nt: TGTGACAGCAGATCCGGAGGGTACTATGGCTACACCTTC; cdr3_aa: CDSRSGGYYGYTF
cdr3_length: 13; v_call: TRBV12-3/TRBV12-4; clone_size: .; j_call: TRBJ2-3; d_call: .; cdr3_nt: TGTGCCAGTACCCCCGTTGGCACAGATATGCAGTATTTT; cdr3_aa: CASTPVGTDMQYF
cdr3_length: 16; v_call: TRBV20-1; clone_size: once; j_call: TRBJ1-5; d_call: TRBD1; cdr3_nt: TGCAGTGGTAGAGATTTATCGACAGGGTTCTATCAGCCCCAGCATTTT; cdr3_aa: CSGRDLSTGFYQPQHF
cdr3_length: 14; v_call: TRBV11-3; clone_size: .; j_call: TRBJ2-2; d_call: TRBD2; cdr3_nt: TGTGCCAGCAGCTTAACCGGACCGGGGGGAATGCTTTTTTTT; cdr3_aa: CASSLTGPGGMLFF
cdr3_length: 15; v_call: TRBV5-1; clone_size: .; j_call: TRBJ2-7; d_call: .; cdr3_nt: TGCGCCAGCAGCTTGGGAACGATACCTTTTCTCGAGCAGTACTTC; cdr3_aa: CASSLGTIPFLEQYF
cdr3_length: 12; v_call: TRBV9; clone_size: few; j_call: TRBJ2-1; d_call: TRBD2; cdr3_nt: TGTGCCAGCAGCCATACCGGGACTAGCCTGTTCTTC; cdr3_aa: CASSHTGTSLFF
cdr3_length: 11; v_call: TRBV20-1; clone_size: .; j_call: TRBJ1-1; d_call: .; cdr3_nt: TGCAGTGCTGGGGTGAACACTGAAGTTTTCTTT; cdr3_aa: CSAGVNTEVFF
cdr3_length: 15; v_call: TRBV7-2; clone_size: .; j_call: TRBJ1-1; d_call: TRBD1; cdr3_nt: TGTGCCAGCAGCTCGACAGGGACCGGAGCCACTGAAGCTTTCTTT; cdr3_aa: CASSSTGTGATEAFF
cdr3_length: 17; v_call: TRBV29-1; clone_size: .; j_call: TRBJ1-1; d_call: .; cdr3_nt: TGCAGCGTTGAAGATAGAGGGACGGGGGTAGGAGCGACTGAAGCTTTGTTT; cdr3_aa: CSVEDRGTGVGATEALF
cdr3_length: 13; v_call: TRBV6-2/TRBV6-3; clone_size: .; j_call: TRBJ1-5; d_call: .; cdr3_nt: TGTGCCAGCAGTTTCTCAGGGGCACAGCCCCAGCATTTT; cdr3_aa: CASSFSGAQPQHF
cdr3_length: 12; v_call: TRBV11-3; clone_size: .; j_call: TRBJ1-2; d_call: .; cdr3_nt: TGTGCTAGCAGCTCGCGACAGTATGTCTACACCTTC; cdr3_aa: CASSSRQYVYTF
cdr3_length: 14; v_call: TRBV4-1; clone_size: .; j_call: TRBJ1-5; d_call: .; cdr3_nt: TGCGCCAGCAGCCCGACCATGCGCAATCAGCCCCTGCATTTT; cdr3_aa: CASSPTMRNQPLHF
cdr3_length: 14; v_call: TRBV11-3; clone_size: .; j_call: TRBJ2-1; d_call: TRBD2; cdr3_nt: TGTGTCAGCAGCACGAACGGGAGGTACAATGAGCAGTCCTTC; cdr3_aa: CVSSTNGRYNEQSF
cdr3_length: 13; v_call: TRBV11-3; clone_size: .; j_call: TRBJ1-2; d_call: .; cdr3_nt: TGTGCCAGCAGGTTAAACCAGCTCTATGACTACACCTTC; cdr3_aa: CASRLNQLYDYTF
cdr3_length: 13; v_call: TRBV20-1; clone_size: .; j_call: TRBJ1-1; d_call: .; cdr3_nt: TGCAGTGTAAGCAGTCGAAGTCTACCTGAAGCTTTCTTT; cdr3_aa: CSVSSRSLPEAFF
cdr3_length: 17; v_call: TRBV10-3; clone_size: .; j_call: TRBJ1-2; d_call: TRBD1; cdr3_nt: TGTGCCATCAGTGAGTCGATTGCCCGACAGGGAAACTATGTCTACACCTTC; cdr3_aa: CAISESIARQGNYVYTF
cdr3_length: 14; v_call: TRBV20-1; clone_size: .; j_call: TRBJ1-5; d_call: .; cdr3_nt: TGCAGTGCTAGGGAGGTACTGGGCAATCAGCCCCAGCATTTT; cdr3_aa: CSAREVLGNQPQHF